What follows are 32 T cell receptor beta chains derived from one specimen sequenced in a study of naive and memory T cell subsets. General study results and limits: Naive repertoires, especially CD8, held a few larger clonotypes, possibly memory cells re-expressing CD45RA.

Their antigen targets remain unknown. The beta constant-region primer was an equimolar mix of two oligonucleotides covering TRBC1 and TRBC2. Four rounds of PCR amplified the ligated cDNA using nested alpha and beta constant-region primers plus SP2. MiXCR was run by TCRdb on the UMI-ligation and nested PCR reads, yielding one entry per CDR3 protein. Of 130,000 to 150,000 distinct CDR3 sequences in the sample, under 25% were seen once. The specimen sequenced was naive CD4+ T cells from blood. All receptors derive from a human donor in good health.

J is TRBJ2-4 and V is TRBV3-1; D is possibly TRBD1 or TRBD2 (5 bases each). Trimming left V 8 bases short and J 9 bases short, with 20 bases between. CDR3 length: 14 amino acids. Germline-derived CDR1 and CDR2 are LGHDT and YNNKEL (reference sequence). The CDR3 DNA sequence: TGTGCCAGCGGGGGAAATGATTGCGGTACCATTCAGTACTTC. Encoded protein: CASGGNDCGTIQYF.

The chain couples TRBV5-4 to TRBJ2-7; 11 bases align to TRBD2. The length of the CDR3 is 18 residues. Germline V gene sequence: CDR1 SGHNT, CDR2 YYREEE (reference sequence). J lost 2 bases, V lost 1 base, and 11 bases had no gene match. The CDR3 sequence is CASSLISLAGVLPYEQYF. In DNA form, the CDR3 reads TGTGCCAGCAGCTTGATATCACTAGCGGGAGTGTTGCCCTACGAGCAGTACTTC.

In this sample, this clonotype turned up a few times. This chain links TRBV12-3 or TRBV12-4 with TRBJ1-2; 7 bases match TRBD1. Trimming removed 6 bases from V and 4 bases from J; junction bases left unmatched: 23. CDR3 size: 19 residues. The chain's CDR3 is CASSPGGRDSTHVGYGYTF. In DNA, the CDR3 is TGTGCCAGCAGCCCCGGGGGAAGGGACAGTACTCATGTCGGCTATGGCTACACCTTC.

This clonotype was found many times. The chain is built from TRBV29-1 and TRBJ2-1, with unresolved D. Germline V gene sequence: CDR1 SQVTM, CDR2 ANQGSEA. CDR3 length: 14 amino acids. Trimming removed 7 bases from V and 0 bases from J, with 13 bases in between. This CDR3 is CSAPNYSSYNEQFF. In DNA form, the CDR3 reads TGCAGCGCACCAAACTATAGCTCCTACAATGAGCAGTTCTTC.

V gene TRBV9 combines with J gene TRBJ1-6; the D gene is possibly TRBD1 (5 bases). The germline gives CDR1 SGDLS, CDR2 YYNGEE. The CDR3 is made up of 14 amino acids. Trimming removed 4 bases from V and 7 bases from J, with 12 bases in between. The CDR3 coding sequence is TGTGCCAGCAGCAAGTCGACAGTCAATTCACCCCTCCACTTT. Translating it yields CASSKSTVNSPLHF. Based on the CDR3 plus reference TRBV9 and TRBJ1-6, the full variable domain is DSGVTQTPKHLITATGQRVTLRCSPRSGDLSVYWYQQSLDQGLQFLIQYYNGEERAKGNILERFSAQQFPDLHSELNLSSLELGDSALYFCASSKSTVNSPLHFGNGTRLTVT.

This clonotype was seen a few times. The gene calls are TRBV28 and TRBJ2-1; TRBD2 aligns across 8 bases. Germline V gives CDR1 MDHEN, CDR2 SYDVKM. This CDR3 has 17 amino acids. The junction had 11 bases not matched to a gene; V was cut back by 7 bases and J by 0 bases. The CDR3 DNA reads as TGTGCCAGCATTGCCGGACTAGCACCGAGCTCCTACAATGAGCAGTTCTTC. Protein product: CASIAGLAPSSYNEQFF.

This rearrangement joins TRBV7-3 to TRBJ1-1; 7 nucleotides agree with TRBD1. The CDR3 runs to 13 residues. Trimming took 1 base from V and 8 from J; bases not matched to a gene: 4. Germline loops: CDR1 SGHTA, CDR2 FQGTGA. DNA of the CDR3: TGTGCCAGCAGCTTAAATACAGGGGAGGAAGCTTTCTTT. Residues: CASSLNTGEEAFF.

This clonotype was observed a handful of times. The genes are TRBV29-1 and TRBJ1-1, with D perhaps matching TRBD1 (5 bases). V dropped 4 bases and J dropped 3 bases, with 15 bases sitting between them. CDR1 and CDR2 (germline): SQVTM, ANQGSEA. CDR3 size: 14 residues. The CDR3 sequence: CSVVRVLRDTEAFF. The CDR3 region has the DNA TGCAGCGTTGTTAGGGTTCTCAGGGACACTGAAGCTTTCTTT.

This clonotype was detected a few times. The V gene is TRBV27, the J gene TRBJ1-2; no definite D call. The CDR3 is made up of 19 amino acids. CDR1 and CDR2 from the germline V gene are MNHEY and SMNVEV (reference sequence). V was trimmed by 3 bases and J by 0 bases, leaving 23 bases between them. The CDR3 bases are TGTGCCAGCAGTTTGATGAAGGACGGCCGTAAGGTTTCTAACTATGGCTACACCTTC. This gives the protein CASSLMKDGRKVSNYGYTF.

The chain joins TRBV5-1 to TRBJ2-2, with a weak D call TRBD1 (5 bases). There are 16 residues in the CDR3. Germline V gene sequence: CDR1 SGHRS, CDR2 YFSETQ. Deletions cut 4 bases from V and 0 bases from J, with 13 bases between. The CDR3 nucleotides are TGCGCCAGCAGCCTAGGGGCCAGGTCGAACACCGGGGAGCTGTTTTTT. Its translation is CASSLGARSNTGELFF.

The chain combines TRBV15 with TRBJ2-1, with 7 bases fitting TRBD2. This CDR3 is built from 14 residues. With 3 bases clipped from V and 8 bases from J, the junction kept 7 bases outside the gene matches. Germline values: CDR1 LNHNV, CDR2 YYDKDF (reference sequence). This CDR3 reads CATSREPGGDEQFF. The CDR3 nucleotides are TGTGCCACCAGCAGGGAACCTGGGGGGGATGAGCAGTTCTTC.

V is TRBV5-1 and J is TRBJ2-1, with TRBD2 matching 10 bases. Trimming removed 1 base from V and 1 base from J; junction bases left unmatched: 8. Germline lookup yields CDR1 SGHRS and CDR2 YFSETQ. The CDR3 spans 18 residues. This CDR3 is CASSLYWASGSSYNEQFF. The CDR3 DNA reads as TGCGCCAGCAGCTTGTATTGGGCTAGCGGGAGTTCCTACAATGAGCAGTTCTTC.

This sequence joins TRBV9 and TRBJ1-5; 7 bases map to TRBD1. Trimming removed 4 bases from V and 0 bases from J; junction bases left unmatched: 4. In germline, CDR1 is SGDLS, CDR2 YYNGEE. The CDR3 is 15 amino acids. The CDR3 loop reads CASSIQGYSNQPQHF. CDR3 DNA: TGTGCCAGCAGCATACAGGGGTATAGCAATCAGCCCCAGCATTTT.

The rearrangement joins TRBV5-1 to TRBJ1-1; D is unresolved. Trimming pared 0 bases from V and 2 bases from J, leaving 5 bases between. Germline values: CDR1 SGHRS, CDR2 YFSETQ. CDR3 length: 13 residues. The CDR3 reads CASSLERNTEAFF. CDR3 DNA sequence: TGCGCCAGCAGCTTGGAACGAAACACTGAAGCTTTCTTT.

The V gene is TRBV27, the J gene TRBJ2-5, with TRBD2 matching 13 bases. V lost 0 bases, J lost 4 bases, and 5 bases stayed unmatched. The CDR3 is 17 amino acids. Germline CDR1 reads MNHEY; CDR2 reads SMNVEV (reference sequence). The CDR3 loop reads CASSLSRLAGGGETQYF. The CDR3 region has the DNA TGTGCCAGCAGTTTATCCAGACTAGCGGGAGGCGGAGAGACCCAGTACTTC.

This clonotype was counted only a few times. The chain combines TRBV28 with TRBJ2-5, with 8 bases that match TRBD1. The CDR3 runs to 17 residues. Trimming cost V 4 bases and J 0 bases; bases outside gene matches: 10. Germline-derived CDR1 and CDR2 are MDHEN and SYDVKM. CDR3 loop: CASSSGQGLGYQETQYF. The CDR3 DNA reads TGTGCCAGCAGTTCAGGACAGGGTTTGGGGTACCAAGAGACCCAGTACTTC.

This clonotype turned up a few times. The CDR3 loop reads CASSFWTGTSGRKNEQFF. CDR3 nucleotides: TGTGCCAGCAGTTTCTGGACCGGGACTAGCGGGAGAAAGAATGAGCAGTTCTTC. The V call is TRBV28, the J call TRBJ2-1; TRBD2 agrees at 14 bases. The V segment lost 3 bases and the J segment 7 bases; nucleotides outside the gene matches: 11. Germline CDR1 reads MDHEN; CDR2 reads SYDVKM. This CDR3 contains 18 residues.

This clonotype was observed a few times. The genes are TRBV11-2 and TRBJ2-3, with TRBD1 identical over 7 bases. After removal of 0 bases from V and 0 bases from J, the junction contained 6 bases not matched to a gene. The CDR3 extends over 17 amino acids. The germline V gene encodes CDR1 SGHAT and CDR2 FQNNGV. In DNA form, the CDR3 reads TGTGCCAGCAGCTTAGATCTTAGGGGGCGAAGCACAGATACGCAGTATTTT. This encodes CASSLDLRGRSTDTQYF. Looking up the rest from reference TRBV11-2 and TRBJ2-3 gives the full variable domain: EAGVAQSPRYKIIEKRQSVAFWCNPISGHATLYWYQQILGQGPKLLIQFQNNGVVDDSQLPKDRFSAERLKGVDSTLKIQPAKLEDSAVYLCASSLDLRGRSTDTQYFGPGTRLTVL.

The sample holds a few counts of this clonotype. J is TRBJ2-7 and V is TRBV20-1; the match to TRBD2 covers 11 bases. V trimming: 0 bases; J trimming: 6 bases; junction bases outside the gene matches: 13. The CDR3 consists of 17 residues. CDR1 and CDR2 from the germline V gene are DFQATT and SNEGSKA (reference sequence). CDR3 in amino acids: CSARDSAVAGGPGEQYF. The CDR3 coding sequence is TGCAGTGCTAGAGATTCGGCGGTAGCGGGAGGGCCCGGCGAGCAGTACTTC.

The chain is built from TRBV6-5 and TRBJ2-7; 11 nucleotides line up with TRBD1. The CDR3 totals 16 residues. The junction had 12 bases not matched to a gene; V was cut back by 6 bases and J by 5 bases. Germline V gene sequence: CDR1 MNHEY, CDR2 SVGAGI. As DNA, the CDR3 is TGTGCCAGCAGACCCGCTCGCCGGGACAGGGGGAACGAGCAGTACTTC. As protein: CASRPARRDRGNEQYF.

This clonotype was seen a handful of times. V and J are TRBV29-1 and TRBJ1-5; 10 nucleotides line up with TRBD1. Germline V gene lookup returns CDR1 SQVTM and CDR2 ANQGSEA. This CDR3 has 12 residues. J gave up 7 bases and V 4 bases, and 1 base lay outside the gene matches. This CDR3 is CSVGDRGQPQHF. CDR3 DNA sequence: TGCAGCGTTGGGGACAGGGGCCAGCCCCAGCATTTT.

The chain recombines TRBV20-1 with TRBJ1-6; D might be TRBD1 (6 bases). Trimming pared 1 base from V and 7 bases from J, leaving 8 bases between. The CDR3 has 13 amino acids. The germline CDR1 and CDR2 sequences are DFQATT and SNEGSKA (reference sequence). DNA of the CDR3: TGCAGTGCTAGAGGGACAGAGAATTCACCCCTCCACTTT. Its protein product is CSARGTENSPLHF.

This clonotype has at least ten counts. The chain has TRBV18 and TRBJ2-4; the match to TRBD1 covers 9 bases. Trimming cost V 3 bases and J 8 bases; bases outside gene matches: 5. CDR3 length: 14 amino acids. Germline V gene sequence: CDR1 KGHSH, CDR2 LQKENI. CDR3 DNA: TGTGCCAGCTCACCCAAACAGGGGGCGGACATTCAGTACTTC. It is translated as CASSPKQGADIQYF. The full variable domain, in which reference TRBV18 and TRBJ2-4 provide the parts outside the CDR3, is NAGVMQNPRHLVRRRGQEARLRCSPMKGHSHVYWYRQLPEEGLKFMVYLQKENIIDESGMPKERFSAEFPKEGPSILRIQQVVRGDSAAYFCASSPKQGADIQYFGAGTRLSVL.

This clonotype came up a few times. The chain employs TRBV20-1 and TRBJ2-7; no clear D gene. Per the germline V gene, CDR1 is DFQATT and CDR2 is SNEGSKA (reference sequence). This CDR3 has 11 amino acids. Trimming removed 3 bases from V and 6 bases from J, with 9 bases in between. The CDR3 DNA reads as TGCAGTGCTAGGTCCCCGGGCGAGCAGTACTTC. It encodes CSARSPGEQYF.

The table lists this clonotype with a few counts. The chain is built from TRBV12-3 or TRBV12-4 and TRBJ2-2, with 10 bases lining up with TRBD1. V was clipped by 7 bases and J by 4 bases; unmatched bases: 6. This CDR3 spans 15 amino acids. The CDR3 reads CASNLRDRGTGELFF. For the CDR3, the DNA is TGTGCCAGCAATCTCCGGGACAGGGGCACCGGGGAGCTGTTTTTT.

This clonotype was recorded at least ten times. The rearrangement joins TRBV3-1 to TRBJ1-4; TRBD1 agrees at 7 bases. Germline CDR1 is LGHDT and CDR2 is YNNKEL (reference sequence). J was trimmed by 4 bases and V by 4 bases; bases with no gene match: 3. The CDR3 runs 14 residues. The CDR3 protein is CASSRAGGNEKLFF. CDR3 DNA: TGTGCCAGCAGCCGGGCAGGGGGTAATGAAAAACTGTTTTTT. The complete variable domain, with remaining parts taken from reference TRBV3-1 and TRBJ1-4, reads DTAVSQTPKYLVTQMGNDKSIKCEQNLGHDTMYWYKQDSKKFLKIMFSYNNKELIINETVPNRFSPKSPDKAHLNLHINSLELGDSAVYFCASSRAGGNEKLFFGSGTQLSVL.

The chain has TRBV6-5 and TRBJ2-7; 7 bases fit TRBD2. The CDR3 has 14 amino acids. Germline-derived CDR1 and CDR2 are MNHEY and SVGAGI. J was trimmed by 4 bases and V by 5 bases; bases with no gene match: 8. The CDR3 coding sequence is TGTGCCAGCAGTCCCATGGGGGGGAAGTACGAGCAGTACTTC. The encoded protein is CASSPMGGKYEQYF.

This chain connects TRBV28 to TRBJ2-7; no definite D call. Trimming stripped 6 bases from V and 2 bases from J, with 11 bases between. The CDR3 consists of 13 residues. Germline CDR1 and CDR2: MDHEN and SYDVKM. In DNA, the CDR3 is TGTGCCAGCAGGGACCCGGGCCCCTACGAGCAGTACTTC. This gives the protein CASRDPGPYEQYF.

This chain joins TRBV7-2 and TRBJ2-2; TRBD1 aligns across 11 bases. CDR3 size: 16 residues. Losses at the gene ends were 5 bases for V and 4 bases for J; bases not matched to a gene: 6. Germline CDR1 SGHTA, CDR2 FQGNSA. The CDR3 coding sequence is TGTGCCAGCAGCAGAGGGGACAGGGGGTTCACCGGGGAGCTGTTTTTT. As protein: CASSRGDRGFTGELFF.

This clonotype was observed a handful of times. This chain connects TRBV5-5 to TRBJ2-1, with D possibly TRBD1 on 5 matching bases. This CDR3 has 15 amino acids. Per the germline V gene, CDR1 is SGHKS and CDR2 is YYEKEE (reference sequence). The V end was cut by 1 base, the J end by 0 bases, with 8 bases between. CDR3 DNA: TGTGCCAGCAGCTTGACTGGGGCCTCCTACAATGAGCAGTTCTTC. It codes for CASSLTGASYNEQFF.

The V call is TRBV6-2 or TRBV6-3, the J call TRBJ1-4; D is ambiguous. The germline gives CDR1 MNHEY, CDR2 SVGEGT. The length of the CDR3 is 15 residues. Trimming removed 2 bases from V and 0 bases from J, with 7 bases in between. CDR3 residues: CASSYRRSTNEKLFF. In DNA form, the CDR3 reads TGTGCCAGCAGTTACAGGAGATCAACTAATGAAAAACTGTTTTTT.

This clonotype appeared a few times. This chain joins TRBV6-4 and TRBJ1-2; D gene unclear. Germline V gene data show CDR1 as MRHNA and CDR2 as SNTAGT. V was cut by 0 bases and J by 4 bases, with 15 bases left in between. CDR3 length: 16 amino acids. The CDR3 loop is CASSDSNWGNVYGYTF. The CDR3 DNA reads as TGTGCCAGCAGTGACTCGAATTGGGGAAATGTCTATGGCTACACCTTC.